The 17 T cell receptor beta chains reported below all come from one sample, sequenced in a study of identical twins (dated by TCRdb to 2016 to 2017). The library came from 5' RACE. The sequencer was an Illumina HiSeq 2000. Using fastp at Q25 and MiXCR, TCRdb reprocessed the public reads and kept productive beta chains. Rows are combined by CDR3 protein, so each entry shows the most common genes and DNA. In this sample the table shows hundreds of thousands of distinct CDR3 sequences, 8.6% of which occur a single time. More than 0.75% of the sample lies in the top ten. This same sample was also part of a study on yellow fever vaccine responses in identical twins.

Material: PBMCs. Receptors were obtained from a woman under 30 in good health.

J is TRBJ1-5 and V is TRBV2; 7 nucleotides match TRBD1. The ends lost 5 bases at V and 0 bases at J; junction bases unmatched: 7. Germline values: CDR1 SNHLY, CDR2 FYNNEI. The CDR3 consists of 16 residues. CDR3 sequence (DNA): TGTGCCAGCAGTCCACAGGGGCCGAATAGCAATCAGCCCCAGCATTTT. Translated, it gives CASSPQGPNSNQPQHF.

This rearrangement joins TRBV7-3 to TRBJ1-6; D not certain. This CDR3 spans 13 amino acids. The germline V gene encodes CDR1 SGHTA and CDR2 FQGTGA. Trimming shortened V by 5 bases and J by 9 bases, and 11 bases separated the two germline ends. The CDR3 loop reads CASSDGLSSPLHF. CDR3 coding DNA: TGTGCCAGCAGCGACGGGCTTTCTTCACCCCTCCACTTT.

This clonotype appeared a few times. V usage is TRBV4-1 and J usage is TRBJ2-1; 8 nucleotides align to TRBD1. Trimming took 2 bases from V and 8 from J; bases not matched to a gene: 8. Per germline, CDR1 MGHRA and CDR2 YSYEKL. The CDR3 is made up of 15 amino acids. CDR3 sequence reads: CASSQSGQALHEQFF. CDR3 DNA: TGCGCCAGCAGCCAATCGGGACAGGCTCTTCATGAGCAGTTCTTC.

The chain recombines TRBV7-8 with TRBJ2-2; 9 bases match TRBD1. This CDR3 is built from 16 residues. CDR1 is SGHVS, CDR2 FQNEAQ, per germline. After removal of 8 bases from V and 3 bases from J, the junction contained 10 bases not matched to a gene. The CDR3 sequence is CASARGGQGYTGELFF. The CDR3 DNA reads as TGTGCCAGCGCCCGGGGCGGACAGGGGTACACCGGGGAGCTGTTTTTT.

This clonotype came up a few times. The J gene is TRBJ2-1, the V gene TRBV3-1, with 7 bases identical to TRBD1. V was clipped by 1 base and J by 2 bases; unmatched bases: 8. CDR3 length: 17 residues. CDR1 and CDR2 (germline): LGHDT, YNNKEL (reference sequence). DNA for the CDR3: TGTGCCAGCAGCCAAGTTGCAAGACAGGGCCCCTACAATGAGCAGTTCTTC. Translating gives CASSQVARQGPYNEQFF.

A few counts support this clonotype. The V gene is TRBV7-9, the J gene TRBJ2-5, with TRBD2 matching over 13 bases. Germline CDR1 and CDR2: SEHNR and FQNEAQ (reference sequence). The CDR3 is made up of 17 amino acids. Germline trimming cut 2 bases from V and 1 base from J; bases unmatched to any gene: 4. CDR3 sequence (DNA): TGTGCCAGCAGCTTACCGTGGACTAGCGGGGGCCAAGAGACCCAGTACTTC. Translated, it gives CASSLPWTSGGQETQYF.

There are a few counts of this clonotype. CDR3 in amino acids: CASSLEFVKNIQYF. DNA for the CDR3: TGTGCCAGCAGCTTGGAGTTTGTAAAGAACATTCAGTACTTC. The chain combines TRBV5-6 with TRBJ2-4; unclear D gene. Trimming left V 0 bases short and J 7 bases short, with 11 bases between. Per the germline V gene, CDR1 is SGHDT and CDR2 is YYEEEE. This CDR3 has 14 residues.

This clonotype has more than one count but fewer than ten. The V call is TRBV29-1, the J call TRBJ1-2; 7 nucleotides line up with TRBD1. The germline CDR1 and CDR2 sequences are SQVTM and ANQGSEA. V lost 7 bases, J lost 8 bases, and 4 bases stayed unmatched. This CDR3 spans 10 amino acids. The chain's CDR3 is CSDQGGGYTF. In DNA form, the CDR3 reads TGCAGCGACCAGGGGGGAGGCTACACCTTC.

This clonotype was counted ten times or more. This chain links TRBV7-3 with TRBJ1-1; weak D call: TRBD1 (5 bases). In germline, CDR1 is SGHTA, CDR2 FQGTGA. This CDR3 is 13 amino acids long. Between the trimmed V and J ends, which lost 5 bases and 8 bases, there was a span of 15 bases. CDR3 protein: CASSKRGEGEAFF. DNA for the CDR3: TGTGCCAGCAGCAAACGGGGCGAAGGGGAAGCTTTCTTT.

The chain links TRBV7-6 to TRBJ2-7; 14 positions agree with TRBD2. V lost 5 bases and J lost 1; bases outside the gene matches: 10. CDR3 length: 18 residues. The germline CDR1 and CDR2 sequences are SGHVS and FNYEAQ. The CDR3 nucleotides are TGTGCCAGCAGCCTAGGGACTAGCGGGAGTATCTGGTCCTACGAGCAGTACTTC. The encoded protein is CASSLGTSGSIWSYEQYF.

CDR3 in amino acids: CSANPQNTGELFF. CDR3 nucleotide sequence: TGCAGTGCTAATCCTCAGAACACCGGGGAGCTGTTTTTT. This rearrangement joins TRBV20-1 to TRBJ2-2; no clear D. V was clipped by 4 bases and J by 1 base, with 7 bases between them. Germline V gene lookup returns CDR1 DFQATT and CDR2 SNEGSKA (reference sequence). The CDR3 sequence is 13 residues long.

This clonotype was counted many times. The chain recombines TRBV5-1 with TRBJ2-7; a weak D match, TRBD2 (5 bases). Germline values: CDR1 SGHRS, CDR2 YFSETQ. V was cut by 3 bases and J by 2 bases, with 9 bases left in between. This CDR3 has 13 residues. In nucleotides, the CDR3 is TGCGCCAGCAGCTGGGAGACCCCCTACGAGCAGTACTTC. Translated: CASSWETPYEQYF.

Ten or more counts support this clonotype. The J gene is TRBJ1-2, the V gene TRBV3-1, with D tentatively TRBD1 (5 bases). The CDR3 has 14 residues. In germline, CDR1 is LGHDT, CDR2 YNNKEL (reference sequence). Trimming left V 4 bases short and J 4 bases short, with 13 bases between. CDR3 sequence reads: CASSPNTGTYGYTF. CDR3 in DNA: TGTGCCAGCAGCCCAAACACAGGAACCTATGGCTACACCTTC.

The CDR3 DNA reads as TGTGCCATCAGTTTAGCGGGGGGGCTTGGAAATGAGCAGTTCTTC. Its translation: CAISLAGGLGNEQFF. The chain carries TRBV10-3 and TRBJ2-1; 11 positions match TRBD2. The CDR3 is 15 amino acids. The germline CDR1 and CDR2 sequences are ENHRY and SYGVKD. The V gene end was trimmed by 5 bases and the J gene end by 7 bases; junction bases not matched to a gene: 7.

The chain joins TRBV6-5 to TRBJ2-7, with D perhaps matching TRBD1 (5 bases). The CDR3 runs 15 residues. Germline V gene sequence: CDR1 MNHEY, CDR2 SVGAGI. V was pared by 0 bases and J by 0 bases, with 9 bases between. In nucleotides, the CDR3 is TGTGCCAGCAGTTACTCCCAGGGATTCTCCTACGAGCAGTACTTC. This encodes CASSYSQGFSYEQYF.

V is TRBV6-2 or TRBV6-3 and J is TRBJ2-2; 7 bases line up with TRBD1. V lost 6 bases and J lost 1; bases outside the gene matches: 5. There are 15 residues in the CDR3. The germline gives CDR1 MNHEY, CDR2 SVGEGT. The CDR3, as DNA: TGTGCCAGCAGGAGCGGACAGGTGAACACCGGGGAGCTGTTTTTT. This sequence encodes CASRSGQVNTGELFF.

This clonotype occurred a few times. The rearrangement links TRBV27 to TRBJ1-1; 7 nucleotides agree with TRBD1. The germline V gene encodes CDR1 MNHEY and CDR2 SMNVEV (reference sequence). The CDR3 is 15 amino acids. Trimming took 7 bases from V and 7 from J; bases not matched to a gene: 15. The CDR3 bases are TGTGCCAGCAAACTAACCGGGACAGACTACTATGAAGCTTTCTTT. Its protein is CASKLTGTDYYEAFF.